This T cell receptor beta chain was identified during a study of T cell clonality in common variable immunodeficiency. Notes on the study in general: Reportedly, TCR beta sequences from common variable immunodeficiency showed fewer deletions and N-nucleotide insertions.

A remark on this clone: Its antigen is undetermined. Coverage ceases 3 residues before the CDR3 finishes, and the germline J gene fills in the end.

For at least one year, all CVID subjects received replacement immunoglobulin. Germline V gene lookup returns CDR1 SEHNR and CDR2 FQNEAQ (reference sequence). With 5 bases clipped from V and 6 bases from J, the junction kept 5 bases outside the gene matches. CDR3 length: 15 residues. Here immunoSEQ multiplex PCR was the method, and the copy in TCRdb shows in-frame clones only, minus some. Listed for the sample are approximately 29,000 clones, none seen a single time. The chain couples TRBV7-9 to TRBJ2-1; 12 bases map to TRBD2. The receptor comes from a human donor with common variable immunodeficiency. Input material: peripheral blood mononuclear cells. The part of the CDR3 DNA that was read is TGTGCCAGCAGCCCGCTAGCGGGGGGGCTCAATGAG. Protein sequence: CASSPLAGGLNE. The CDR3 reads in full as CASSPLAGGLNEQFF.